This TCR beta chain appears in the sequencing data of a study of CD8 T cells in Susac syndrome. This CDR3 has 17 amino acids. V shed 1 base and J shed 0 bases, with 16 bases lying between them. The germline V gene has CDR1 DFQATT and CDR2 SNEGSKA (reference sequence). The authors reverse transcribed 0.5 to 1 ug RNA with random hexamers. TCR beta CDR3 was amplified by immunoSEQ multiplex PCR. This amplification extended across 54 Vbeta and 13 Jbeta segments. TCRdb reprocessed the immunoSEQ multiplex PCR reads with MiXCR, giving one entry per CDR3 protein. The sample holds 150,000 to 200,000 distinct CDR3 sequences; 85% to 95% are singletons and the top ten take around 0.13%. High-throughput TCR beta sequencing covered peripheral CD8+ and CD4+ T cells.

The chain couples TRBV20-1 to TRBJ2-4, with D possibly being TRBD1 or TRBD2 (7 bases each). This clonotype was obtained from a human donor in good health. Specimen: CD4+ T cells from PBMCs. DNA of the CDR3: TGCAGTGCTAGAGGCCAGGGGGGGGACCTAGCCAAAAACATTCAGTACTTC. Residues: CSARGQGGDLAKNIQYF.